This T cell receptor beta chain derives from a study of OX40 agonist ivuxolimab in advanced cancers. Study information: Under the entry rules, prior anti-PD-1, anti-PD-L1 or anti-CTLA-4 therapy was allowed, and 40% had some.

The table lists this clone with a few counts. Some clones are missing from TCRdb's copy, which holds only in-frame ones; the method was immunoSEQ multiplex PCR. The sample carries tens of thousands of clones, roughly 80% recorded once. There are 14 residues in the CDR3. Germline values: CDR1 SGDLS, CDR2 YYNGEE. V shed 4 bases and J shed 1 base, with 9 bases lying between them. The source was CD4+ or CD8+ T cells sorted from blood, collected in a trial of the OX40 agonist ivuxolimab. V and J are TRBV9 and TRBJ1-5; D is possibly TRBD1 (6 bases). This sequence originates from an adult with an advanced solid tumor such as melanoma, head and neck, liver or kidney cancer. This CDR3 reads CASSRGASNQPQHF. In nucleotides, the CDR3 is TGTGCCAGCAGCCGGGGGGCCAGCAATCAGCCCCAGCATTTT.